The TCR beta chain under discussion was sequenced for a study of T cell changes during pregnancy in multiple sclerosis. The CDR3 contains 12 residues. V was trimmed by 4 bases and J by 2 bases, leaving 7 bases between them. Germline CDR1 SQVTM, CDR2 ANQGSEA. The repertoire was sequenced with immunoSEQ multiplex PCR; TCRdb's copy has only in-frame clones and lacks some. The profile covers under 90,000 clones, with 94% appearing a single time and around 0.91% taken by the ten largest. Sequenced material: peripheral blood, taken in the second trimester of pregnancy. This chain connects TRBV29-1 to TRBJ2-3, with D possibly matching TRBD1 (6 bases). The TCR comes from a female donor in good health, enrolled as a control in a pregnancy study. The CDR3 here is CSVGTVTDTQYF. The CDR3 bases are TGCAGCGTTGGGACAGTCACAGATACGCAGTATTTT.